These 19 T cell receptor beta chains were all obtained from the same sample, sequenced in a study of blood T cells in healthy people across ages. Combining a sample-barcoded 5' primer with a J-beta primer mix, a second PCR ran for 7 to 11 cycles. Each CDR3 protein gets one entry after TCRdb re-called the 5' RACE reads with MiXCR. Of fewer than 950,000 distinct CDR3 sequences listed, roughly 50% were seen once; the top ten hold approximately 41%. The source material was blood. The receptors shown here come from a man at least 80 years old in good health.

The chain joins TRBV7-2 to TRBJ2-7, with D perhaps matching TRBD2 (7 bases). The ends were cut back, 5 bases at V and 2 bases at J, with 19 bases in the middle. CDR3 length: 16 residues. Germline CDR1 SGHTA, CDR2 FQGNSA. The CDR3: CASSLIGRGRTYEQYF. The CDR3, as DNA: TGTGCCAGCAGCCTAATTGGGCGGGGGCGCACCTACGAGCAGTACTTC. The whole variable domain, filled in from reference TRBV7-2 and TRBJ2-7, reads GAGVSQSPSNKVTEKGKDVELRCDPISGHTALYWYRQSLGQGLEFLIYFQGNSAPDKSGLPSDRFSAERTGGSVSTLTIQRTQQEDSAVYLCASSLIGRGRTYEQYFGPGTRLTVT.

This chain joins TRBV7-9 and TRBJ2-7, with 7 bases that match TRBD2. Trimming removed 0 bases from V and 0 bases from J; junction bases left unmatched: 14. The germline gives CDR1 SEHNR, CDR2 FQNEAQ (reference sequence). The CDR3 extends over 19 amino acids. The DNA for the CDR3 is TGTGCCAGCAGCTTAGCGGGGGAGGGTCAGGGCCTCAGCTCCTACGAGCAGTACTTC. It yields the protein CASSLAGEGQGLSSYEQYF.

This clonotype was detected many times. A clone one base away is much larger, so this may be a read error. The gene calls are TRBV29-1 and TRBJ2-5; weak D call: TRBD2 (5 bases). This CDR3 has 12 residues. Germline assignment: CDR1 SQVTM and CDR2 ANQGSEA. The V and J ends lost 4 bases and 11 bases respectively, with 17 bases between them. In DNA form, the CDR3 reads TGCAGCGTTGGAGGGCGGGCCAATGAGCAGTACTTC. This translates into CSVGGRANEQYF.

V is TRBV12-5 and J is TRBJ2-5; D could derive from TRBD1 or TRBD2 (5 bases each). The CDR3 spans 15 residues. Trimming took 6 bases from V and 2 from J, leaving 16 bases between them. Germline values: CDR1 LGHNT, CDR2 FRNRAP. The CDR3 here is CASGLRGGTQETQYF. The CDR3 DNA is TGTGCTAGTGGCCTCCGGGGCGGCACACAAGAGACCCAGTACTTC.

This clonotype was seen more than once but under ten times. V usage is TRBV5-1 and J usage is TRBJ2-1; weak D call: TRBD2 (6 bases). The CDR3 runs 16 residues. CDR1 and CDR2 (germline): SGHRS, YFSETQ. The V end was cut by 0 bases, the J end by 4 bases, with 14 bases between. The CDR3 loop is CASSLDSSGAYNEQFF. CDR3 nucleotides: TGCGCCAGCAGCTTGGATAGTAGCGGAGCATACAATGAGCAGTTCTTC.

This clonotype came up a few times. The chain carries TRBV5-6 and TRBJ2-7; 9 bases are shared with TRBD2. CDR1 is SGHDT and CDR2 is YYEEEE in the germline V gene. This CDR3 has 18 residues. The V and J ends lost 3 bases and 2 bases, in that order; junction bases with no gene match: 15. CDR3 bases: TGTGCCAGCAGCTCCTGGGGGCGACTAGCGGCTACGCCCTACGAGCAGTACTTC. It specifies CASSSWGRLAATPYEQYF.

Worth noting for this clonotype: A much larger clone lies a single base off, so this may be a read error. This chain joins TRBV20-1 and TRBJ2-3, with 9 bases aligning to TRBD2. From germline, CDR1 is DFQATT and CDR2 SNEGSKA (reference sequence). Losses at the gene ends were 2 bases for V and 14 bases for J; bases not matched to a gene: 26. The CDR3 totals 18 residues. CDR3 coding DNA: TGCAGTGCTAGATCTCGAAGGCGGGAGGGCCCTTCGCACAGAGACGCGTATTTT. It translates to CSARSRRREGPSHRDAYF.

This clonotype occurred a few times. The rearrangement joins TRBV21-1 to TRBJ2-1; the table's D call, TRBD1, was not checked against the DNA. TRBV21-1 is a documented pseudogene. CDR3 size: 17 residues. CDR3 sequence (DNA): TGTGCCAGCAGCGCACCTCGACAGGGGGCCGGTATCAATGAGCAGTTCTTC. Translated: CASSAPRQGAGINEQFF.

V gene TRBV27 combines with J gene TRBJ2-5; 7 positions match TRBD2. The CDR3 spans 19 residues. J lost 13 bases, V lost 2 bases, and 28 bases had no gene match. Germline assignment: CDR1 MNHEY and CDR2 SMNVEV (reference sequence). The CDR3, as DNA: TGTGCCAGCAGTTTAGGGTTTTCCCGCATCGGGGGAGGGCCCACTTACGCGTACTTC. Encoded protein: CASSLGFSRIGGGPTYAYF.

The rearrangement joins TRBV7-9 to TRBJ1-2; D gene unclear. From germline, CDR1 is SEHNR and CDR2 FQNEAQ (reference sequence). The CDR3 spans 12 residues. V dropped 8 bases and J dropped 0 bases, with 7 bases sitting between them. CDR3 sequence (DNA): TGTGCCAGCTGGGGAGCTAACTATGGCTACACCTTC. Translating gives CASWGANYGYTF.

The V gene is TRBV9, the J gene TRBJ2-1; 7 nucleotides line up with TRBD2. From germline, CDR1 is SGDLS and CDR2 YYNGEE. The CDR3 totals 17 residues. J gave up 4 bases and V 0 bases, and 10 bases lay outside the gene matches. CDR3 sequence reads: CASSVALASGIYNEQFF. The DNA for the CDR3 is TGTGCCAGCAGCGTAGCTTTGGCTAGCGGAATTTACAATGAGCAGTTCTTC. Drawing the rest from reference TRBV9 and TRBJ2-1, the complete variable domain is DSGVTQTPKHLITATGQRVTLRCSPRSGDLSVYWYQQSLDQGLQFLIQYYNGEERAKGNILERFSAQQFPDLHSELNLSSLELGDSALYFCASSVALASGIYNEQFFGPGTRLTVL.

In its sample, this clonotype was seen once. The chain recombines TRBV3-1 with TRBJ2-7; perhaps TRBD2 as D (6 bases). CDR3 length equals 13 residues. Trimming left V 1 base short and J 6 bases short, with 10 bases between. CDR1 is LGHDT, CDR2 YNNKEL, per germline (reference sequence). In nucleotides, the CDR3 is TGTGCCAGCAGCCAAGTCGGAGGGCGCGAGCAGTACTTC. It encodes CASSQVGGREQYF.

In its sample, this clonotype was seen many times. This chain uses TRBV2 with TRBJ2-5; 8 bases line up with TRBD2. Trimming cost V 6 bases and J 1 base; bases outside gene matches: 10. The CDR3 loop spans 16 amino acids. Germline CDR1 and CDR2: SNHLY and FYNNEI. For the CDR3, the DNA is TGTGCCAGCAGCGGAGGGAGCGGGAGTCTCCAAGAGACCCAGTACTTC. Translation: CASSGGSGSLQETQYF.

DNA of the CDR3: TGCAGCGTTTGGCACGGAGGGCTCTACGAGCAGTACTTC. Protein product: CSVWHGGLYEQYF. The chain recombines TRBV29-1 with TRBJ2-7; TRBD2 is a possible D gene (6 bases). V lost 5 bases and J 3 bases, leaving 14 bases between the germline ends. This CDR3 contains 13 residues. The V gene's germline CDR1 is SQVTM and CDR2 ANQGSEA.

CDR3 amino acids: CASSVGRRVEEQYF. CDR3 nucleotides: TGTGCCAGCAGTGTGGGCAGACGGGTAGAAGAGCAGTACTTC. The rearrangement joins TRBV12-3 or TRBV12-4 to TRBJ2-4; D gene ambiguous. CDR3 length: 14 residues. Trimming cost V 5 bases and J 13 bases, with 21 bases left between them.

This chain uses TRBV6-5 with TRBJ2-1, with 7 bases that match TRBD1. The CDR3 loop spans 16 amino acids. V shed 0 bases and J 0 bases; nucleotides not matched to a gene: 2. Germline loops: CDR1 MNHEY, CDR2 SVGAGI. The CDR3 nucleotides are TGTGCCAGCAGTTACTCTGGGACAGCCTCCTACAATGAGCAGTTCTTC. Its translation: CASSYSGTASYNEQFF.

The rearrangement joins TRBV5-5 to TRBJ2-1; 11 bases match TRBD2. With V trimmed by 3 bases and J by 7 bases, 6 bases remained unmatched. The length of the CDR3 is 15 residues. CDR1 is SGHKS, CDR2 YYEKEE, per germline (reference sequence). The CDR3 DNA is TGTGCCAGCAGCTGGACGGCTAGCGGGAGGAATGAGCAGTTCTTC. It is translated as CASSWTASGRNEQFF. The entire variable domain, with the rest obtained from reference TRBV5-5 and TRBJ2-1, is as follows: DAGVTQSPTHLIKTRGQQVTLRCSPISGHKSVSWYQQVLGQGPQFIFQYYEKEERGRGNFPDRFSARQFPNYSSELNVNALLLGDSALYLCASSWTASGRNEQFFGPGTRLTVL.

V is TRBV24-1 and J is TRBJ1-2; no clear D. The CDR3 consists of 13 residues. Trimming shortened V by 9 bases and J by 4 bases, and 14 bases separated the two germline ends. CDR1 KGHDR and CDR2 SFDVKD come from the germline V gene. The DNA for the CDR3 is TGTGCCACCCAGGTTCGGAATGGCTATGGCTACACCTTC. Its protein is CATQVRNGYGYTF.

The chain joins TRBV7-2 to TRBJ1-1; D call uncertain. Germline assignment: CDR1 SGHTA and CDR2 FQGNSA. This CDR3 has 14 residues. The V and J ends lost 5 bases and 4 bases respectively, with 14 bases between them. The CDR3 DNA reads TGTGCCAGCAGCCCACGAGAGATGGGCACTGAAGCTTTCTTT. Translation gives CASSPREMGTEAFF.